These 22 T cell receptor beta chains were sequenced from one sample in a study of T-cell reconstitution after alpha-beta-depleted transplantation in children. The TCRbeta library incorporated unique molecular identifiers. In TCRdb, the PCR reads were re-called with MiXCR into one record per CDR3 protein. Of some 520,000 distinct CDR3 sequences in the sample, approximately 32% are singletons; the top ten hold around 2.3%. Sequenced material: PBMCs from the stem cell graft donor, taken from the stem cell graft. Every receptor here comes from a human donor who donated a stem cell graft to a child with aplastic anemia.

A few counts support this clonotype. This chain uses TRBV25-1 with TRBJ2-5; possible D gene TRBD1, 5 bases. V was clipped by 4 bases and J by 2 bases, with 8 bases between them. The CDR3 is made up of 13 amino acids. Germline values: CDR1 MGHDK, CDR2 SYGVNS. The CDR3 sequence: CASSGTLQETQYF. For the CDR3, the DNA is TGTGCCAGCAGTGGGACACTTCAAGAGACCCAGTACTTC.

This clonotype was detected only a few times. In DNA form, the CDR3 reads TGTGCCAGCAGTGCCACCTTCACGTCCCTCGGTACCAAAAGGGACATTCAGTACTTC. Its protein product is CASSATFTSLGTKRDIQYF. The chain recombines TRBV6-1 with TRBJ2-4, with D unclear. From germline, CDR1 is MNHNS and CDR2 SASEGT. The CDR3 extends over 19 amino acids. Trimming pared 4 bases from V and 8 bases from J, leaving 30 bases between.

This clonotype was seen a few times. The V and J genes are TRBV4-3 and TRBJ2-2; 10 nucleotides line up with TRBD1. V trimming: 0 bases; J trimming: 4 bases; junction bases outside the gene matches: 11. The germline gives CDR1 LGHNA, CDR2 YSLEER. This CDR3 is 19 amino acids long. CDR3 nucleotide sequence: TGCGCCAGCAGCCAAGACCCTCGATCGGGACAGGGGACCACCGGGGAGCTGTTTTTT. Its protein product is CASSQDPRSGQGTTGELFF.

This chain links TRBV19 with TRBJ1-2, with 9 bases aligning to TRBD1. Unmatched junction bases numbered 8, after V lost 3 bases and J lost 6 bases. Germline lookup yields CDR1 LNHDA and CDR2 SQIVND (reference sequence). The CDR3 totals 15 residues. CDR3 amino acids: CASSITGTGIDGYTF. The CDR3 DNA reads TGTGCCAGTAGTATCACCGGGACAGGGATAGATGGCTACACCTTC. Supplemented by reference TRBV19 and TRBJ1-2, the full variable domain reads DGGITQSPKYLFRKEGQNVTLSCEQNLNHDAMYWYRQDPGQGLRLIYYSQIVNDFQKGDIAEGYSVSREKKESFPLTVTSAQKNPTAFYLCASSITGTGIDGYTFGSGTRLTVV.

The gene calls are TRBV6-5 and TRBJ1-2; no definite D call. There are 13 residues in the CDR3. Germline V gene lookup returns CDR1 MNHEY and CDR2 SVGAGI. Between the trimmed V and J ends, which lost 2 bases and 0 bases, there was a span of 4 bases. The CDR3 DNA is TGTGCCAGCAGTTACAGGGCTAACTATGGCTACACCTTC. The encoded protein is CASSYRANYGYTF.

This clonotype was counted a few times. V usage is TRBV7-2 and J usage is TRBJ2-7; D gene ambiguous. The CDR3 is 13 residues long. CDR1 and CDR2 (germline): SGHTA, FQGNSA. Trimming left V 1 base short and J 3 bases short, with 7 bases between. The CDR3 bases are TGTGCCAGCAGCTTAGACAGTAACTACGAGCAGTACTTC. This translates into CASSLDSNYEQYF.

The V call is TRBV20-1, the J call TRBJ2-1; 8 bases fit TRBD2. The junction had 19 bases not matched to a gene; V was cut back by 3 bases and J by 6 bases. The CDR3 runs 18 residues. The germline V gene encodes CDR1 DFQATT and CDR2 SNEGSKA (reference sequence). The DNA of the CDR3 is TGCAGTGCTAGGATCGTCCTAGCGGGCCACATAAAGGGCAATGAGCAGTTCTTC. This encodes CSARIVLAGHIKGNEQFF.

This clonotype was observed a few times. The rearrangement links TRBV7-3 to TRBJ2-7; D remains unclear. This CDR3 contains 14 residues. Trimming took 1 base from V and 0 from J, leaving 7 bases between them. CDR1 is SGHTA, CDR2 FQGTGA, per germline. In nucleotides, the CDR3 is TGTGCCAGCAGCTTAAGTCCGGGCTCCTACGAGCAGTACTTC. It codes for CASSLSPGSYEQYF.

This clonotype came up a few times. The J gene is TRBJ2-2, the V gene TRBV2; D uncertain. The germline V gene encodes CDR1 SNHLY and CDR2 FYNNEI. The CDR3 loop spans 13 amino acids. The V end lost 8 bases, the J end lost 0 bases, and 7 bases lay between the germline ends. For the CDR3, the DNA is TGTGCCAGCCTCGTCGCGAACACCGGGGAGCTGTTTTTT. It codes for CASLVANTGELFF.

This clonotype was counted only a few times. The chain carries TRBV19 and TRBJ2-5; possibly TRBD2 for D (6 bases). CDR3 length equals 18 residues. Germline loops: CDR1 LNHDA, CDR2 SQIVND (reference sequence). V lost 5 bases, J lost 1 base, and 23 bases lay in between. CDR3 in amino acids: CASSLGRDPSGFQETQYF. DNA of the CDR3: TGTGCCAGTAGTCTGGGGCGGGACCCATCGGGTTTCCAAGAGACCCAGTACTTC.

The V gene is TRBV14, the J gene TRBJ1-1; D unresolved. The CDR3 contains 12 residues. Germline assignment: CDR1 SGHDN and CDR2 FVKESK. V was pared by 3 bases and J by 5 bases, with 7 bases between. The CDR3 DNA is TGTGCCAGCAGCCAGAGTGAGACTGAAGCTTTCTTT. Protein: CASSQSETEAFF.

The genes are TRBV5-1 and TRBJ1-1; 8 nucleotides align to TRBD1. The CDR3 is made up of 15 amino acids. The germline CDR1 and CDR2 sequences are SGHRS and YFSETQ. V lost 4 bases and J lost 0; bases outside the gene matches: 5. CDR3 in DNA: TGCGCCAGCAGCAGTTCGACAGGGGTGAACACTGAAGCTTTCTTT. It specifies CASSSSTGVNTEAFF.

The chain combines TRBV29-1 with TRBJ2-7; tentative D call: TRBD2 (6 bases). The CDR3 sequence is 15 residues long. V was trimmed by 0 bases and J by 6 bases, leaving 18 bases between them. Germline V lookup: CDR1 SQVTM, CDR2 ANQGSEA. CDR3 protein: CSVEDSGREEFEQYF. The CDR3 DNA is TGCAGCGTTGAAGATAGTGGCAGGGAGGAATTCGAGCAGTACTTC.

This clonotype was seen more than once but under ten times. The V gene is TRBV29-1, the J gene TRBJ2-5; TRBD1 might be the D (5 bases). Germline loops: CDR1 SQVTM, CDR2 ANQGSEA. V was shortened by 7 bases and J by 5 bases, with 14 bases between the two germline ends. This CDR3 has 12 residues. The CDR3 DNA sequence: TGCAGCGCCGGACACTACGGGGAGACCCAGTACTTC. Translation: CSAGHYGETQYF.

This clonotype was seen a handful of times. The chain combines TRBV5-1 with TRBJ2-5, with 10 bases fitting TRBD1. The CDR3 runs 14 residues. V lost 3 bases and J lost 1; bases outside the gene matches: 0. Germline CDR1 reads SGHRS; CDR2 reads YFSETQ. CDR3 coding DNA: TGCGCCAGCAGCTGGACAGGGGGCCAAGAGACCCAGTACTTC. Its protein is CASSWTGGQETQYF.

V usage is TRBV5-6 and J usage is TRBJ2-7; TRBD2 matches at 7 bases. The length of the CDR3 is 16 residues. Germline CDR1 SGHDT, CDR2 YYEEEE. Unmatched junction bases numbered 18, after V lost 6 bases and J lost 6 bases. The CDR3 nucleotides are TGTGCCAGCACCCCTAGAGGTTTGCTAGCGGCGGGCGAGCAGTACTTC. The encoded protein is CASTPRGLLAAGEQYF.

The J gene is TRBJ2-4, the V gene TRBV12-3 or TRBV12-4, with a possible D match to TRBD2 (6 bases). The V and J ends lost 7 bases and 6 bases respectively, with 16 bases between them. This CDR3 spans 14 amino acids. The CDR3 nucleotides read TGTGCCAGCACCGTTGCCGGGACTGTAAACATTCAGTACTTC. Its translation is CASTVAGTVNIQYF.

About this clonotype: One junction end does not reproduce the germline sequence, and a read error may be involved. The rearrangement links TRBV5-1 to TRBJ2-6, with D unresolved. Germline CDR1 SGHRS, CDR2 YFSETQ. CDR3 length equals 13 residues. The CDR3, as DNA: TGCGCCAGCAGCTTTGGGGATACCAACGGCCTGACTTTC. Amino acid sequence: CASSFGDTNGLTF.

This clonotype was seen a few times. This chain connects TRBV5-1 to TRBJ2-7; no firm D call. The germline V gene encodes CDR1 SGHRS and CDR2 YFSETQ. CDR3 size: 14 residues. Trimming removed 0 bases at V and 3 bases at J, with 10 bases between. This CDR3 reads CASSLEGTLYEQYF. CDR3 coding DNA: TGCGCCAGCAGCTTGGAGGGAACTCTCTACGAGCAGTACTTC. The entire variable domain, with the rest obtained from reference TRBV5-1 and TRBJ2-7, is as follows: KAGVTQTPRYLIKTRGQQVTLSCSPISGHRSVSWYQQTPGQGLQFLFEYFSETQRNKGNFPGRFSGRQFSNSRSEMNVSTLELGDSALYLCASSLEGTLYEQYFGPGTRLTVT.

This clonotype was seen a few times. The rearrangement joins TRBV4-2 to TRBJ2-6; 7 positions match TRBD2. The V and J ends lost 3 bases and 2 bases, in that order; junction bases with no gene match: 1. Germline CDR1 LGHNA, CDR2 YNFKEQ. The CDR3 covers 15 residues. Here the CDR3 reads CASSQGTTGANVLTF. As DNA, the CDR3 is TGTGCCAGCAGCCAGGGGACTACTGGGGCCAACGTCCTGACTTTC.

This clonotype was counted between two and nine times. This chain joins TRBV5-1 and TRBJ2-1; D might be TRBD1 or TRBD2, each matching 5 bases. The CDR3 has 15 residues. Germline V gene data show CDR1 as SGHRS and CDR2 as YFSETQ. V was trimmed by 1 base and J by 7 bases, leaving 15 bases between them. CDR3 in amino acids: CASSLRQGAGNEQFF. In DNA, the CDR3 is TGCGCCAGCAGCTTGCGTCAGGGAGCAGGGAATGAGCAGTTCTTC.

As DNA, the CDR3 is TGCGCCAGCAGCCCTACGACGGGGACAGGGGGATCGGTCAATGAGCAGTTCTTC. It specifies CASSPTTGTGGSVNEQFF. The V call is TRBV5-1, the J call TRBJ2-1, with 11 nucleotides matching TRBD1. Trimming cost V 4 bases and J 6 bases; bases outside gene matches: 15. This CDR3 is 18 amino acids long. The germline V gene encodes CDR1 SGHRS and CDR2 YFSETQ.